This passage covers 7 T cell receptor beta chains from one sample sequenced in a study of T cell repertoires in cytomegalovirus infection. One entry per CDR3 protein results from TCRdb running MiXCR on the reads. The table has some 680,000 distinct CDR3 sequences, 35% seen once. The sample was PBMCs. These receptors all come from a human donor in good health (CMV status not recorded). Some clones in this sample may be carry-over from other donors' samples.

To note about this clonotype: Sequence at one end of the junction differs from germline and may be a read error. This rearrangement joins TRBV12-3 or TRBV12-4 to TRBJ2-7; D gene ambiguous. The CDR3 totals 13 residues. The CDR3 nucleotides read TGTTCCAGCAGTTTATGGCAGGCCTACGAGCAGTACTTC. Protein product: CSSSLWQAYEQYF.

This chain joins TRBV20-1 and TRBJ1-2, with TRBD1 as a possible D gene (6 bases). The CDR3 spans 11 residues. The germline V and J ends were trimmed by 8 bases and 5 bases, with 12 bases remaining between them. Per the germline V gene, CDR1 is DFQATT and CDR2 is SNEGSKA (reference sequence). The CDR3 reads CSSQGNYGYTF. The CDR3 region has the DNA TGCAGTTCCCAGGGGAATTATGGCTACACCTTC.

About this clonotype: A much larger clone sits a single nucleotide away, making a read error possible. V is TRBV27 and J is TRBJ2-7, with 7 nucleotides matching TRBD1. The J segment lost 3 bases and the V segment lost 5 bases, leaving 10 bases of the junction unmatched. The CDR3 covers 15 residues. From germline, CDR1 is MNHEY and CDR2 SMNVEV (reference sequence). CDR3 in DNA: TGTGCCAGCAGTGATTTGGACAGGCTGGACTACGAGCAGTACTTC. This sequence encodes CASSDLDRLDYEQYF.

This clonotype was seen a handful of times. The rearrangement joins TRBV27 to TRBJ2-3; D is tentatively TRBD1 or TRBD2 (7 bases each). The CDR3 extends over 18 amino acids. Germline V gene sequence: CDR1 MNHEY, CDR2 SMNVEV (reference sequence). With 3 bases removed from V and 5 bases from J, the gap between germline ends came to 24 bases. CDR3 residues: CASSFVRTRGPVGDTQYF. Here the CDR3 DNA reads TGTGCCAGCAGTTTTGTTCGGACTAGGGGGCCGGTAGGAGATACGCAGTATTTT.

The V call is TRBV2, the J call TRBJ2-2; no clear D. V was shortened by 8 bases and J by 0 bases, with 10 bases between the two germline ends. The CDR3 consists of 14 residues. Germline V CDR1 and CDR2: SNHLY, FYNNEI. The CDR3 bases are TGTGCCAGCGGTCCACCGGCGAACACCGGGGAGCTGTTTTTT. Amino acids: CASGPPANTGELFF. Looking up the rest from reference TRBV2 and TRBJ2-2 gives the full variable domain: EPEVTQTPSHQVTQMGQEVILRCVPISNHLYFYWYRQILGQKVEFLVSFYNNEISEKSEIFDDQFSVERPDGSNFTLKIRSTKLEDSAMYFCASGPPANTGELFFGEGSRLTVL.

The rearrangement links TRBV2 to TRBJ1-1; D not certain. CDR3 length: 13 amino acids. Per the germline V gene, CDR1 is SNHLY and CDR2 is FYNNEI. V lost 4 bases and J lost 5, with 11 bases in between. The CDR3 DNA reads TGTGCCAGCAGTGGAGGAATGGGGACTGAAGCTTTCTTT. It specifies CASSGGMGTEAFF.

The chain has TRBV10-1 and TRBJ2-1; D is perhaps TRBD1 or TRBD2 (5 bases each). The V gene lost 9 bases and the J gene lost 3 bases, with 9 bases spanning the gap. This CDR3 is 12 amino acids long. CDR1 is WNHNN and CDR2 is SYGVQD in the germline V gene (reference sequence). The CDR3 sequence is CARDGGYNEQFF. For the CDR3, the DNA is TGCGCCAGGGATGGGGGCTACAATGAGCAGTTCTTC.